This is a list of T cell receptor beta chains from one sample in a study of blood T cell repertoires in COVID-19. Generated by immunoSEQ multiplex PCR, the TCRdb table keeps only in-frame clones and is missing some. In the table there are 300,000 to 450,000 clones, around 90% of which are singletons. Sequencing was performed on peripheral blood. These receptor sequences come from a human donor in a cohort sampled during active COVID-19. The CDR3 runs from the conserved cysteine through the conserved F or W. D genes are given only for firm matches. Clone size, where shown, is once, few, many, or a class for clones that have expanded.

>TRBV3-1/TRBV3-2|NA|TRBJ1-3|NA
TGTGCCAGCAGCCCCGATTGGGGGCCACTATTCCCGAGGAACACCATATATTTT
CASSPDWGPLFPRNTIYF
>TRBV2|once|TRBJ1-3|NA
TGTGCCAGCAGGGGGGACACCCGCTCTGGAAACACCATATATTTT
CASRGDTRSGNTIYF
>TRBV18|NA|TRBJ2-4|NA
TGTGCCAGCTCAAGCACCTCAGACCGGGGAGCCAAAAACATTCAGTACTTC
CASSSTSDRGAKNIQYF
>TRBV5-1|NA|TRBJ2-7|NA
TGCGCCAGCAGCCCACAAGGAAGGGGCTCCTACGAGCAGTACTTC
CASSPQGRGSYEQYF
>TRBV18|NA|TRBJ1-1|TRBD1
TGTGCCAGCTCATTCGGACAGGGGAACACTGAAGCTTTCTTT
CASSFGQGNTEAFF
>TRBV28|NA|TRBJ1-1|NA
TGTGCCAGCAGGAAGGCTTCGGACAGGAACACTGAAGCTTTCTTT
CASRKASDRNTEAFF
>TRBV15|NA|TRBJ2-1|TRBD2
TGTGCCACCAGACCGGGACTAGCGGGGCTAAATGAGCAGTTCTTC
CATRPGLAGLNEQFF
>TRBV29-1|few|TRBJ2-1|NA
TGCAGCGTTCCCCGGTATAGTGAGCAGTTCTTC
CSVPRYSEQFF
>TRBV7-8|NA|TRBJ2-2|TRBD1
TGTGCCAGCAGGAAAGACAGGGGGCGTACAGGGGAGCTGTTTTTT
CASRKDRGRTGELFF
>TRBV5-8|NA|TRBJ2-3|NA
TGTGCCAGCAGCTTAAGGGGCTCGGATACGCAGTATTTT
CASSLRGSDTQYF
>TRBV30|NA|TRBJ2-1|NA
TGTGCCTGGAGTGAGAGTTACAATGAGCAGTTCTTC
CAWSESYNEQFF
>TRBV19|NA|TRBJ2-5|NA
TGTGCCAGTAGTATCGGGCAGGGCCAAGAGACCCAGTACTTC
CASSIGQGQETQYF
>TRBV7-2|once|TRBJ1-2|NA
TGTGCCAGCAGCCCACAGACAGGAGTTAACTATGGCTACACCTTC
CASSPQTGVNYGYTF
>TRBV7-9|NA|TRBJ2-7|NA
TGTGCCAGCAGCTTGGGCGGTCGGGACTCCTACGAGCAGTACTTC
CASSLGGRDSYEQYF
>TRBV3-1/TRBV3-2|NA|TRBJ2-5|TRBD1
TGTGCCAGCAGCCAAGAACAGGGGGAAGAGACCCAGTACTTC
CASSQEQGEETQYF
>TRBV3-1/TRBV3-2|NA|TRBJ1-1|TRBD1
TGTGCCAGCAGCTCCGACAGGGGAGATGGGGACACTGAAGCTTTCTTT
CASSSDRGDGDTEAFF
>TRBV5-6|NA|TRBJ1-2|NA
TGTGCCAGCAGCCCCCGGAGAGAGACCTATGGCTACACCTTC
CASSPRRETYGYTF
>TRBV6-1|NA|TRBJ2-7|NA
TGTGCCAGCAGTGTTAGTCACCCGGACACTTCCTACGAGCAGTACTTC
CASSVSHPDTSYEQYF
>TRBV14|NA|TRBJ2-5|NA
TGTGCCAGCAGCCTAAACAGACAAGAGACCCAGTACTTC
CASSLNRQETQYF
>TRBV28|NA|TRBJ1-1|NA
TGTGCCAGCAGTCCCCCACAGGGCACTGAAGCTTTCTTT
CASSPPQGTEAFF
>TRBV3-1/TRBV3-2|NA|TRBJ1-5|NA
TGTGCCAGCAGCCAAGATCCGAGGGATCAGCCCCAGCATTTT
CASSQDPRDQPQHF
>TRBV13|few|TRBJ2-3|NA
TGTGCCAGCAGCGCACGCAGGGCAGATACGCAGTATTTT
CASSARRADTQYF
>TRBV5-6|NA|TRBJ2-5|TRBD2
TGTGCCAGCAGCCCGGGACTAGCGGGAGAATTGGAGACCCAGTACTTC
CASSPGLAGELETQYF
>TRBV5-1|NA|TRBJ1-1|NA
TGCGCCAGCCGGGAGACCGTGAACACTGAAGCTTTCTTT
CASRETVNTEAFF
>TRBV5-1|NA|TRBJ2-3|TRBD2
TGCGCCAGCAGCTTGGATATGCGGGAGCCCCCAGATACGCAGTATTTT
CASSLDMREPPDTQYF
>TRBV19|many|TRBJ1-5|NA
TGTGCCAGTACCAAAGGCCAGGGGCAGAGCAATCAGCCCCAGCATTTT
CASTKGQGQSNQPQHF
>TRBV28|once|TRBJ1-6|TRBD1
TGTGCCAGCAGTCAGGGACAGGATAATTCACCCCTCCACTTT
CASSQGQDNSPLHF